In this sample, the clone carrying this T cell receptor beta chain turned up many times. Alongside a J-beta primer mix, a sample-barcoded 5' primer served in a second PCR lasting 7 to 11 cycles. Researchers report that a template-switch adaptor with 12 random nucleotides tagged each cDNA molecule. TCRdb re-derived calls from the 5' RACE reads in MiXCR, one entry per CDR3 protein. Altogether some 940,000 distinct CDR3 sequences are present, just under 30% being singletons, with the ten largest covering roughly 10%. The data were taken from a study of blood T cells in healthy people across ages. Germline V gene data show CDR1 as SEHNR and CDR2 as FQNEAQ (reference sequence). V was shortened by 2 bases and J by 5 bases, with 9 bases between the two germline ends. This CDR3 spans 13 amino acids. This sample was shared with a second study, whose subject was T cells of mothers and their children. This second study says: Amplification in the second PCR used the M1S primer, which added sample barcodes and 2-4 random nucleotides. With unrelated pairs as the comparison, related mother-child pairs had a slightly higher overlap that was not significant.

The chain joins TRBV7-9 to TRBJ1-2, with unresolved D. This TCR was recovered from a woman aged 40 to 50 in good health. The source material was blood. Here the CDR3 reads CASSLTESYGYTF. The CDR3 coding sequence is TGTGCCAGCAGCTTAACCGAATCTTATGGCTACACCTTC.